This TCR beta chain came from a study of blood T cell repertoires in COVID-19. CDR1 is LGHDT and CDR2 is YNNKEL in the germline V gene (reference sequence). This CDR3 contains 14 residues. Trimming stripped 4 bases from V and 2 bases from J, with 10 bases between. Repertoires were generated with immunoSEQ multiplex PCR, while TCRdb's copy carries only in-frame clones and drops some. The data contain 300,000 or so clones, around 89% of them singletons. Sequencing was carried out using peripheral blood. The TCR sequence derives from a man aged 18 to 29 who had recovered from COVID-19. This chain links TRBV3-1 (or the pseudogene TRBV3-2) with TRBJ2-3; D gene ambiguous. CDR3 nucleotides: TGTGCCAGCAGCCGTCAGATTGACACAGATACGCAGTATTTT. Translated: CASSRQIDTDTQYF.